The clone carrying this T cell receptor beta chain occurred many times. The source material, RNA transcripts, was used to amplify TCR beta CDR3 regions. HTBI primers were employed in a first-round RT-PCR of the TCR CDR3. TCRdb passed the multiplex PCR reads through MiXCR, listing each CDR3 protein once. The sample contains about 420,000 distinct CDR3 sequences, roughly 15% of which appear only once. This record belongs to a study of T cells in Graves' hyperthyroidism and ophthalmopathy. This sequence was found in a woman under 30 with Graves' hyperthyroidism. Sequencing was done on a sample of blood.

Written as DNA, the CDR3 is TGTGCCATCAGTCAAAAGGGACTAGCGGGGGCCACCTACAATGAGCAGTTCTTC. Translation gives CAISQKGLAGATYNEQFF. The chain employs TRBV10-3 and TRBJ2-1; 14 bases map to TRBD2. V was pared by 5 bases and J by 2 bases, with 8 bases of the junction left unmatched. Germline CDR1 ENHRY, CDR2 SYGVKD. The CDR3 covers 18 residues.